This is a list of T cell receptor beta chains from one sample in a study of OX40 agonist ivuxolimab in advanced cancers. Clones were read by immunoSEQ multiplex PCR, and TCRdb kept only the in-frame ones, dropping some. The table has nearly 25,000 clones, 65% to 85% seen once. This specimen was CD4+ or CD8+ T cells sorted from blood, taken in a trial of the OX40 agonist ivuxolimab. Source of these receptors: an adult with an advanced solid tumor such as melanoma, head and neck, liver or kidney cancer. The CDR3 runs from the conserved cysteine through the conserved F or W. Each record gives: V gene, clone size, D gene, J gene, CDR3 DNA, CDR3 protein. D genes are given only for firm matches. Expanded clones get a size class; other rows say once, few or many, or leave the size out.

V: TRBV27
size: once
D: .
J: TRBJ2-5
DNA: TGTGCCAGCAGTTTATGGGGTGGGGAGACCCAGTACTTC
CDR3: CASSLWGGETQYF

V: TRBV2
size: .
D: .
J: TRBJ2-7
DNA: TGTGCCAGCAGTGTGACCCACGAGCAGTACTTC
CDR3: CASSVTHEQYF

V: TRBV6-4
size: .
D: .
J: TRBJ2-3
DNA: TGTGCCAGCAGTGACAGGGACATGGATACGCAGTATTTT
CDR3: CASSDRDMDTQYF

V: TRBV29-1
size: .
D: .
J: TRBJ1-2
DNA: TGCAGCGTCGACTGGGGAGATGGCTACACCTTC
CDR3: CSVDWGDGYTF

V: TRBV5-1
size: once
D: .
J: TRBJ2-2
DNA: TGCGCCAGCAGCTTTGTTGAGGGGTTGTACGGGGAGCTGTTTTTT
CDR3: CASSFVEGLYGELFF

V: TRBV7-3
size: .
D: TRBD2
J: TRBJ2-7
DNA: TGTGCCAGCAGCCAAGTCCCCCCCTCTAGCGGGAGGGCGGGGGAGCAGTACTTC
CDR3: CASSQVPPSSGRAGEQYF

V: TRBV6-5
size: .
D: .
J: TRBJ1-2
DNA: TGTGCCAGCAGTTACTCATTAACAGGCAACTATGGCTACACCTTC
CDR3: CASSYSLTGNYGYTF

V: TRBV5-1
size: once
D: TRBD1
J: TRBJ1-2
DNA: TGCGCCAGCAGCTTGGACAGGGGGCGCGGTGGCTACACCTTC
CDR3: CASSLDRGRGGYTF

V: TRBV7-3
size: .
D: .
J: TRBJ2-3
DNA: TGTGCCAGCAGCTTAAGGGAACTGGGGTCGTCAGATACGCAGTATTTT
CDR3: CASSLRELGSSDTQYF

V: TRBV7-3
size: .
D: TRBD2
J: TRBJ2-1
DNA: TGTGCCAGCAGCTTAACGGGATCTGGCGGGAGCACTGAGCAGTTCTTC
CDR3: CASSLTGSGGSTEQFF

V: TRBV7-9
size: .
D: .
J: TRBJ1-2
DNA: TGTGCCAGCAGCTTAGGCCACGAGAAGTATGGCTACACCTTC
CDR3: CASSLGHEKYGYTF

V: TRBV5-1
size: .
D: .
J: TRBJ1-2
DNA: TGCGCCAGCAGCTTGGCGGCGGGCTCTAATGGCTACACCTTC
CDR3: CASSLAAGSNGYTF

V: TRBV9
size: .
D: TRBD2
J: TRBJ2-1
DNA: TGTGCCAGCAGCGTAGTCGGGCGGGGGGCCTACAATGAGCAGTTCTTC
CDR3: CASSVVGRGAYNEQFF

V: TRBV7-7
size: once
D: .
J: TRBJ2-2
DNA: TGTGCTAGCAGCCTAGCAGTGGCGGGCACCGGGGAGCTGTTTTTT
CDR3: CASSLAVAGTGELFF

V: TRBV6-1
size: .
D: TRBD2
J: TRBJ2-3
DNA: TGTGCCAGCAGCCAAGGGACTAGCGGGAGGGACCAGTATTTT
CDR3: CASSQGTSGRDQYF

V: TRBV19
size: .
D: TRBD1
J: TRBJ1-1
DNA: TGTGCCAGTAGTGACAGGGGAGGGTTGAACACTGAAGCTTTCTTT
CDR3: CASSDRGGLNTEAFF

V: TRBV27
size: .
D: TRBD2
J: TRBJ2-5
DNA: TGTGCCAGCAGTTCGCTCGGGGGGACTCGGACCCAGTACTTC
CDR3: CASSSLGGTRTQYF

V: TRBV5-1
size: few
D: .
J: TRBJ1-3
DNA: TGCGCCAGCAGCTTTGACGGACACTCTGGAAACACCATATATTTT
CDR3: CASSFDGHSGNTIYF

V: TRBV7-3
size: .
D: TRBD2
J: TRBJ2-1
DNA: TGTGCCAGCAGCGGGACTAGCGGGAGCAATGAGCAGTTCTTC
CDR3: CASSGTSGSNEQFF

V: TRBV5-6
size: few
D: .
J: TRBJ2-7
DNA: TGTGCCAGCAGCTTCCAAACCTACGAGCAGTACTTC
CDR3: CASSFQTYEQYF

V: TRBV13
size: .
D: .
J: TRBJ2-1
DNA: TGTGCCAGCAGCTTAGGGGGAGGCAATGAGCAGTTCTTC
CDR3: CASSLGGGNEQFF

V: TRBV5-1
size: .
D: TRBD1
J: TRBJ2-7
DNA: TGCGCCAGCAGCTTGGCGGCCGGGACAGGTCCCGGCGAGCAGTACTTC
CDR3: CASSLAAGTGPGEQYF

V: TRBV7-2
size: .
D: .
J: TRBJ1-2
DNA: TGTGCCAGCAGCTTAGCGGGGGCGGGGTTGGGCTACACCTTC
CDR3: CASSLAGAGLGYTF

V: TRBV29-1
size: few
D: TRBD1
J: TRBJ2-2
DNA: TGCAGCGTTGGTCCTCCAGGGGGCGTTAAGACCGGGGAGCTGTTTTTT
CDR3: CSVGPPGGVKTGELFF

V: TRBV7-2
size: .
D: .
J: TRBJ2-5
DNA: TGTGCCAGCAGCTTAGCTAGCCGGGGGCTAGGGCAAGAGACCCAGTACTTC
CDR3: CASSLASRGLGQETQYF

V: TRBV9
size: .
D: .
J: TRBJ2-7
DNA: TGTGCCAGCAGCCCCAGATCGAACAGCTACGAGCAGTACTTC
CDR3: CASSPRSNSYEQYF

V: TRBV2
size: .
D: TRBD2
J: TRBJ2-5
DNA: TGTGCCAGCGCTCCACGAGCGGGGGGGGAGACCCAGTACTTC
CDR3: CASAPRAGGETQYF

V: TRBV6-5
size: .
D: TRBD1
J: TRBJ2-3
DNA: TGTGCCAGCAGCCCGTGGGGACAGCGCACAGATACGCAGTATTTT
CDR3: CASSPWGQRTDTQYF

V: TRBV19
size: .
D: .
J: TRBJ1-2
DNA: TGTGCCAGTAGAATAGGACACCCCTATGGCTACACCTTC
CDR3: CASRIGHPYGYTF

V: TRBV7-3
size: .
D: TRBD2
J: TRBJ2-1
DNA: TGTGCCAGCAGAAGAAGCGGGAGACCCTATTTGGGGGATGAGCAGTTCTTC
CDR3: CASRRSGRPYLGDEQFF

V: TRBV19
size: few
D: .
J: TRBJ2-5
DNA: TGTGCCAGTAGTATAGGAATGGGAGAGACCCAGTACTTC
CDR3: CASSIGMGETQYF

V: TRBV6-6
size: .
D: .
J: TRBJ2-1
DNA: TGTGCCAGCAGTTACGAGGATAACAACTACAATGAGCAGTTCTTC
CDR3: CASSYEDNNYNEQFF

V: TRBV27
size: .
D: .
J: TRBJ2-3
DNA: TGTGCCAGCAGTTTATGGGTAGCCGCAGATACGCAGTATTTT
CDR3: CASSLWVAADTQYF

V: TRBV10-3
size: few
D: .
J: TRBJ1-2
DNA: TGTGCCATCAAAGGGGCAGGGCAGGACTATGGCTACACCTTC
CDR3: CAIKGAGQDYGYTF

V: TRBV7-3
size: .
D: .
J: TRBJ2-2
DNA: TGTGCCAGCAGCTTAGTAGGGAACACCGGGGAGCTGTTTTTT
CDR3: CASSLVGNTGELFF

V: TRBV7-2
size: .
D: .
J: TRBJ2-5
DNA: TGTGCCAGCAGCTTAGCGGCTAGATGGGAGACCCAGTACTTC
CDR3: CASSLAARWETQYF

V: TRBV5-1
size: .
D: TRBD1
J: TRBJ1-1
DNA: TGCGCCAGCAGCTCGGGACAGGGAATGAACACTGAAGCTTTCTTT
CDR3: CASSSGQGMNTEAFF

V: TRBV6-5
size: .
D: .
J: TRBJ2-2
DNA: TGTGCCAGCAGTTACTCGGGATTCGCGAACACCGGGGAGCTGTTTTTT
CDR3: CASSYSGFANTGELFF